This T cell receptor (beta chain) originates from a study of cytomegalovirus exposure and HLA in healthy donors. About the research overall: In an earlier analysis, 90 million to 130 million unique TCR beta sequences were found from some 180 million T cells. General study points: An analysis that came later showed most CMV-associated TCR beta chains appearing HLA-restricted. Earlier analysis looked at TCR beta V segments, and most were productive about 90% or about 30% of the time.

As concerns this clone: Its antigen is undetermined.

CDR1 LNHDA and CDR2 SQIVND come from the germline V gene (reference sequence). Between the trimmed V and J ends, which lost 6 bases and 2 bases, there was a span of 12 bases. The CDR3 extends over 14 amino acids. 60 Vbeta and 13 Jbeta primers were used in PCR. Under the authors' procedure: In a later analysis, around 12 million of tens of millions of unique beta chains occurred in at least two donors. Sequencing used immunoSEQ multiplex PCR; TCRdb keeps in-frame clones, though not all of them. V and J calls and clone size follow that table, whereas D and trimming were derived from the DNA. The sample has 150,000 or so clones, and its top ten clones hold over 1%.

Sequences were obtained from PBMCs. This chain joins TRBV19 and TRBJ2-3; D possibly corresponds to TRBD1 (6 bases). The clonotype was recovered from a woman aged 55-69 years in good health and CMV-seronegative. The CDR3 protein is CASSYGQTTDTQYF. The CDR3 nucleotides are TGTGCCAGTAGCTACGGACAGACCACAGATACGCAGTATTTT.